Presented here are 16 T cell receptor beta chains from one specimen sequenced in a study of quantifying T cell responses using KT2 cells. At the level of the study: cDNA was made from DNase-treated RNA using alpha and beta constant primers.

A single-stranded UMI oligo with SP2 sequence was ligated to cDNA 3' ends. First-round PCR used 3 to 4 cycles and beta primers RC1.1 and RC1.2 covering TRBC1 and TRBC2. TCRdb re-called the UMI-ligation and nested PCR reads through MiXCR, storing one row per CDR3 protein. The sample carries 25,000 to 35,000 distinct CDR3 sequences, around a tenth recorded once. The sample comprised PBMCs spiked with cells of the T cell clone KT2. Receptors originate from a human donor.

CDR3 DNA: TGTGCCACCAGCAGAGAGAGGCTCGGTCAGCCCCAGCATTTT. Translation: CATSRERLGQPQHF. The V call is TRBV15, the J call TRBJ1-5, with D unclear. The germline V gene has CDR1 LNHNV and CDR2 YYDKDF (reference sequence). The V and J ends lost 0 bases and 6 bases respectively, with 9 bases between them. CDR3 length: 14 residues.

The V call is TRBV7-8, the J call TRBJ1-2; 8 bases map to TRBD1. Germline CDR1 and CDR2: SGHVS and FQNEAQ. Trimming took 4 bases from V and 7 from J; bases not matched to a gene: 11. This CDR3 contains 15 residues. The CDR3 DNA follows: TGTGCCAGCAGCTCTAACCGCGGACAGGGAGGTGGCTACACCTTC. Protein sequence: CASSSNRGQGGGYTF. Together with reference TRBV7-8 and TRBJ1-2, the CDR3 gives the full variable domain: GAGVSQSPRYKVAKRGQDVALRCDPISGHVSLFWYQQALGQGPEFLTYFQNEAQLDKSGLPSDRFFAERPEGSVSTLKIQRTQQEDSAVYLCASSSNRGQGGGYTFGSGTRLTVV.

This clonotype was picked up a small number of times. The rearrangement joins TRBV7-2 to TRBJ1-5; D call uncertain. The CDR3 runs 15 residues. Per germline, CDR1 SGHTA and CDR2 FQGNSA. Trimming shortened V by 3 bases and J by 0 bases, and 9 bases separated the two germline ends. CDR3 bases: TGTGCCAGCAGCTTTTCGAGCGGTAGCAATCAGCCCCAGCATTTT. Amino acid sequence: CASSFSSGSNQPQHF.

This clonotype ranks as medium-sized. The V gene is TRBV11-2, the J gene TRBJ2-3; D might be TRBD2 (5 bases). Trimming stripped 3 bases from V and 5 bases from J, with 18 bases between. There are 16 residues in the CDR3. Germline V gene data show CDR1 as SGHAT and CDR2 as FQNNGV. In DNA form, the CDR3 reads TGTGCCAGCAGCTTCAGCGGAAGTAGTTATAAAGATACGCAGTATTTT. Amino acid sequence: CASSFSGSSYKDTQYF.

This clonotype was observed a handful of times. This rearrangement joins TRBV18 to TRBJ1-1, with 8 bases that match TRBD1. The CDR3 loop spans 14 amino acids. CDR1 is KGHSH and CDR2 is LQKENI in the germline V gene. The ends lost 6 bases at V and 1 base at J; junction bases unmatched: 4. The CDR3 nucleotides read TGTGCCAGCTCTCCTGGACAGGGGAACACTGAAGCTTTCTTT. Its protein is CASSPGQGNTEAFF.

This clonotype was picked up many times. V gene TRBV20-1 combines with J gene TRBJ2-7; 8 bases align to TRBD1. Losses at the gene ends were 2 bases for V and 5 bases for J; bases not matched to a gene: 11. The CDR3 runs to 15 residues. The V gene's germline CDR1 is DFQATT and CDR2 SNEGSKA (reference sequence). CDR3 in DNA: TGCAGTGCTAGATCCTTTGGACAGGGAGGAGACGAGCAGTACTTC. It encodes CSARSFGQGGDEQYF.

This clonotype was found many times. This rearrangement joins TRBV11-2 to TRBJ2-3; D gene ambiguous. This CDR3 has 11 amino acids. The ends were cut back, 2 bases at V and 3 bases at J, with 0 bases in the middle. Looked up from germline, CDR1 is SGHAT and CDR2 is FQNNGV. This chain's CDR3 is CASSLTDTQYF. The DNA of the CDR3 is TGTGCCAGCAGCTTAACAGATACGCAGTATTTT.

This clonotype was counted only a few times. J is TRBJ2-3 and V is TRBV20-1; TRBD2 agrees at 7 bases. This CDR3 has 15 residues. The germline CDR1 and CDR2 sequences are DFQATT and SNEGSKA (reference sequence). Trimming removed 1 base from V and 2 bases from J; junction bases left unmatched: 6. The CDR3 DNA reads TGCAGTGCTAGAGGGTACGGGGGGTACACAGATACGCAGTATTTT. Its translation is CSARGYGGYTDTQYF.

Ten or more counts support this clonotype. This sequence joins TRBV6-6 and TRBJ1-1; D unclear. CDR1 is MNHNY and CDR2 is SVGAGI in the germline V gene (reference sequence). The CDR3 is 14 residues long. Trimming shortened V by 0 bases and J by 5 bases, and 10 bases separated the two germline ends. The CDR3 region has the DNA TGTGCCAGCAGTTACTCGGTAACGGGGACTGAAGCTTTCTTT. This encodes CASSYSVTGTEAFF.

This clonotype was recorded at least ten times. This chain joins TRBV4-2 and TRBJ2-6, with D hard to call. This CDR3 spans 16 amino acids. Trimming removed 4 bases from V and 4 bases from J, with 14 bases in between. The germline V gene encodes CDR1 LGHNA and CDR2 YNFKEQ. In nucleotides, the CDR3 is TGTGCCAGCAGCCGTTATGTAGTCGCCGGGGCCAACGTCCTGACTTTC. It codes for CASSRYVVAGANVLTF.

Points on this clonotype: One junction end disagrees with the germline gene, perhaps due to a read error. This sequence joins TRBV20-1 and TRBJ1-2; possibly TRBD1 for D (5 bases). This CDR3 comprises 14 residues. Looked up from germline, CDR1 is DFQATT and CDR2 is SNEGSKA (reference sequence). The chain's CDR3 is CSARVPGRDYGYNF. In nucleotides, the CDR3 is TGCAGTGCTAGAGTCCCAGGGAGGGACTATGGCTACAACTTC.

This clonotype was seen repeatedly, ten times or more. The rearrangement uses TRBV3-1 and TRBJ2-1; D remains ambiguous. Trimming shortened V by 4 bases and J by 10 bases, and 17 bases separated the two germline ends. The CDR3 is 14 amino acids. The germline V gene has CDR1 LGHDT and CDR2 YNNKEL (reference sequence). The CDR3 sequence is CASSPILEAGEQFF. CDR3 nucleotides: TGTGCCAGCAGCCCTATTCTAGAGGCTGGGGAGCAGTTCTTC.

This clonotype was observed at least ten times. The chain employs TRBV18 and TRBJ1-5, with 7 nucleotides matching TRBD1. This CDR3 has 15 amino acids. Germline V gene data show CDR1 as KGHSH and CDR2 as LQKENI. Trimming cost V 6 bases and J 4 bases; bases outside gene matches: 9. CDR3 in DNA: TGTGCCAGCTCCCCTGACAGGGTTGGAAATCAGCCCCAGCATTTT. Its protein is CASSPDRVGNQPQHF. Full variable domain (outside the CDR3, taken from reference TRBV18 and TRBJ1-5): NAGVMQNPRHLVRRRGQEARLRCSPMKGHSHVYWYRQLPEEGLKFMVYLQKENIIDESGMPKERFSAEFPKEGPSILRIQQVVRGDSAAYFCASSPDRVGNQPQHFGDGTRLSIL.

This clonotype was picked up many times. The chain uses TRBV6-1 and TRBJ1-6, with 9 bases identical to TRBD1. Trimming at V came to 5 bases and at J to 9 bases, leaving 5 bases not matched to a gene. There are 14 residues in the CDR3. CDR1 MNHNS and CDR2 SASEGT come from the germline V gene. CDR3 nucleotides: TGTGCCAGCAGTTCGGACAGGGGCCTTTCACCCCTCCACTTT. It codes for CASSSDRGLSPLHF.

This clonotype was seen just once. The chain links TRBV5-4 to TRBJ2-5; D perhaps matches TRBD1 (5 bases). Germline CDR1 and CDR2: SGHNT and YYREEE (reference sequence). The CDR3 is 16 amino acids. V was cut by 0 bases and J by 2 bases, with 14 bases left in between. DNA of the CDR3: TGTGCCAGCAGCTTGGCCCAGGTCAGGGCTCAAGAGACCCAGTACTTC. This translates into CASSLAQVRAQETQYF.

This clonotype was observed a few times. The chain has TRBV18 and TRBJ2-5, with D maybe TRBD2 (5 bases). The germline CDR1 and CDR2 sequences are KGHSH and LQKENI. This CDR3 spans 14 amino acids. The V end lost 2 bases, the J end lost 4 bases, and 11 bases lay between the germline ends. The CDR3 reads CASSPSSDGETQYF. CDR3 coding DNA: TGTGCCAGCTCACCAAGTAGCGATGGAGAGACCCAGTACTTC.